These 15 T cell receptor beta chains came from one sample sequenced in a study of regulatory T cells in long-lasting Graves disease. Time point reported: newly diagnosed GD, antithyroid drugs for less than 3 months. PBMC RNA was the source of the TCR library. With iRepertoire HTBI primers and Arm-PCR of CDR3 regions, TCR beta libraries were built. TCRdb analysed the multiplex PCR reads with MiXCR anew, one entry per CDR3 protein. Counted here are hundreds of thousands of distinct CDR3 sequences, 15% to 20% occurring once; the ten biggest clones make up around 12%. These records were also assigned to another study, of T cells in Graves' hyperthyroidism and ophthalmopathy.

Sequencing was performed on peripheral blood mononuclear cells (PBMCs), taken at new diagnosis, from a patient treated with antithyroid drugs. The receptors originated from a man between 18 and 35 years old with Graves disease.

Ten or more counts support this clonotype. Written as DNA, the CDR3 is TGTGCCAGCTTAAAACTAGCGGAGCCGGAGCAGTTCTTC. The encoded protein is CASLKLAEPEQFF. This chain connects TRBV11-2 to TRBJ2-1; TRBD2 matches at 8 bases. The CDR3 extends over 13 amino acids. Germline trimming cut 8 bases from V and 10 bases from J; bases unmatched to any gene: 10. Per the germline V gene, CDR1 is SGHAT and CDR2 is FQNNGV.

This clonotype was seen only a few times. V gene TRBV7-8 combines with J gene TRBJ1-4; 9 nucleotides align to TRBD1. The CDR3 loop spans 16 amino acids. The trim removed 5 bases at V and 1 base at J, leaving 5 bases unmatched. Germline CDR1 reads SGHVS; CDR2 reads FQNEAQ. This chain's CDR3 is CASSIPTGGTNEKLFF. DNA for the CDR3: TGTGCCAGCAGCATCCCGACAGGGGGAACTAATGAAAAACTGTTTTTT.

At least ten counts were recorded for this clonotype. The genes are TRBV6-1 and TRBJ1-1, with 7 positions matching TRBD1. The CDR3 loop spans 14 amino acids. In germline, CDR1 is MNHNS, CDR2 SASEGT. Trimming at V came to 7 bases and at J to 1 base, leaving 6 bases not matched to a gene. The CDR3 here is CASTGGTENTEAFF. Written as DNA, the CDR3 is TGTGCCAGCACCGGAGGGACAGAGAACACTGAAGCTTTCTTT.

The CDR3 region has the DNA TGCAGTGCTCGGAAGCGGGATGGCACAGATACGCAGTATTTT. Its translation is CSARKRDGTDTQYF. The V and J genes are TRBV20-1 and TRBJ2-3, with 7 bases fitting TRBD2. Germline V lookup: CDR1 DFQATT, CDR2 SNEGSKA (reference sequence). This CDR3 is 14 amino acids long. Losses at the gene ends were 5 bases for V and 1 base for J; bases not matched to a gene: 6.

The table lists this clonotype with many counts. This chain connects TRBV6-1 to TRBJ2-3; D is ambiguous. V lost 3 bases to trimming and J lost 2 bases, with 18 bases between them. The CDR3 loop spans 17 amino acids. Germline lookup yields CDR1 MNHNS and CDR2 SASEGT. In DNA form, the CDR3 reads TGTGCCAGCAGTGAGAGAAGGCCAGGTCAACCCACAGATACGCAGTATTTT. This gives the protein CASSERRPGQPTDTQYF.

This chain's CDR3 is CSASDNPLNDNEQFF. The CDR3 DNA is TGCAGTGCTTCTGACAATCCCCTTAATGACAATGAGCAGTTCTTC. This chain uses TRBV20-1 with TRBJ2-1; D is ambiguous. V lost 5 bases and J lost 5, with 19 bases in between. The CDR3 consists of 15 residues. Per germline, CDR1 DFQATT and CDR2 SNEGSKA (reference sequence).

The chain recombines TRBV15 with TRBJ2-1; D perhaps matches TRBD1 (6 bases). CDR3 length: 16 residues. With 0 bases removed from V and 4 bases from J, the gap between germline ends came to 13 bases. CDR1 LNHNV and CDR2 YYDKDF come from the germline V gene (reference sequence). The CDR3 region has the DNA TGTGCCACCAGCAGAGAGCACAGGGAGATTTACAATGAGCAGTTCTTC. It encodes CATSREHREIYNEQFF.

This clonotype has at least ten counts. The chain recombines TRBV28 with TRBJ2-1, with D possibly TRBD2 on 6 matching bases. The germline V gene encodes CDR1 MDHEN and CDR2 SYDVKM. V lost 7 bases, J lost 0 bases, and 10 bases lay in between. The CDR3 spans 14 residues. The CDR3 nucleotides read TGTGCCAGCACTACGGGGGACTCCTACAATGAGCAGTTCTTC. It is translated as CASTTGDSYNEQFF.

This clonotype was observed many times. The rearrangement links TRBV28 to TRBJ2-1; possible D gene TRBD1, 5 bases. Germline V gene sequence: CDR1 MDHEN, CDR2 SYDVKM. V gave up 6 bases and J gave up 10 bases, with 16 bases separating them. The CDR3 is made up of 13 amino acids. The CDR3 sequence: CASSSQGLEEQFF. CDR3 in DNA: TGTGCCAGCAGCTCCCAGGGATTGGAGGAGCAGTTCTTC.

The chain employs TRBV18 and TRBJ2-6; the match to TRBD1 covers 9 bases. Germline V gives CDR1 KGHSH, CDR2 LQKENI. V dropped 4 bases and J dropped 4; count of bases not matched to a gene: 8. The CDR3 totals 17 residues. CDR3 in DNA: TGTGCCAGCTCACAGGGACAGGGACTCGGAGGGGCCAACGTCCTGACTTTC. Protein product: CASSQGQGLGGANVLTF. Full variable domain (rest looked up from reference TRBV18 and TRBJ2-6): NAGVMQNPRHLVRRRGQEARLRCSPMKGHSHVYWYRQLPEEGLKFMVYLQKENIIDESGMPKERFSAEFPKEGPSILRIQQVVRGDSAAYFCASSQGQGLGGANVLTFGAGSRLTVL.

This rearrangement joins TRBV25-1 to TRBJ2-1, with 10 bases that match TRBD1. V lost 3 bases to trimming and J lost 4 bases; unmatched junction nucleotides: 6. The CDR3 runs to 16 residues. Germline CDR1 and CDR2: MGHDK and SYGVNS. The CDR3 nucleotides are TGTGCCAGCAGTGACCCTCGGACAGGGGGTTACAATGAGCAGTTCTTC. Protein product: CASSDPRTGGYNEQFF.

This clonotype was counted a few times. The chain couples TRBV20-1 to TRBJ2-3; 7 bases match TRBD2. Trimming removed 6 bases from V and 2 bases from J; junction bases left unmatched: 5. The CDR3 extends over 13 amino acids. The germline gives CDR1 DFQATT, CDR2 SNEGSKA (reference sequence). The CDR3: CSAQRGHTDTQYF. Written as DNA, the CDR3 is TGCAGTGCCCAGCGGGGCCACACAGATACGCAGTATTTT.

Many counts were recorded for this clonotype. One end of the junction does not line up with germline, which may come from a read error. This rearrangement joins TRBV3-1 to TRBJ1-2; maybe TRBD1 (6 bases). CDR1 LGHDT and CDR2 YNNKEL come from the germline V gene (reference sequence). The CDR3 sequence is 14 residues long. CDR3 sequence (DNA): TGTGCCAGCAACCCGCAGGACAGTAACGATGGCTACACCTTC. Translation: CASNPQDSNDGYTF.

The V call is TRBV12-3 or TRBV12-4, the J call TRBJ2-3; TRBD2 agrees at 10 bases. TRBJ2-7 matches the DNA end more closely, so the J call is doubtful. The CDR3 is 14 amino acids. The CDR3 DNA follows: TGTGCCAGCAGTGCGGAGCGGGAGGGCCTCGAGCAGTACTTC. This sequence encodes CASSAEREGLEQYF.

The V gene is TRBV30, the J gene TRBJ2-3; no reliable D call. Per the germline V gene, CDR1 is GTSNPN and CDR2 is SVGIG (reference sequence). Trimming removed 3 bases at V and 2 bases at J, with 6 bases between. The CDR3 is 12 amino acids. CDR3 bases: TGTGCCTGGAGCGAATACACAGATACGCAGTATTTT. Protein: CAWSEYTDTQYF.